This TCR beta chain was sequenced during a study of a mutant IDH1 vaccine in newly diagnosed glioma (dated by TCRdb to about 2021). About the investigation overall: Vaccination started 4-6 weeks after radiotherapy alone, or was given together with temozolomide cycles in the groups whose treatment included chemotherapy. Longitudinal TCRB deep sequencing was performed for about two dozen treated patients wherever samples were available for exploratory analyses. Six visits were used for peripheral blood collection: V03 (baseline), V05, V07, V10, V12 and V13. The week-35 safety follow-up took place at visit V12, and the week-47 end of study took place at visit V13. Before enrollment, patients had received standard therapy of radiotherapy alone, temozolomide alone, or radiochemotherapy with temozolomide; most received the combination. Of the roughly 31 treated patients, 62.5% were male and approximately 40% were female, and the mean age was about 40 years.

The investigation overall reported the following: Immune responses induced by the vaccine were seen in roughly 95% of patients across multiple MHC alleles. Availability determined which PBMC samples were chosen for TCRB deep sequencing. No apparent relationship was observed between pseudoprogression and alterations in the top peripheral T cell clonotypes detected by TCRB sequencing. The authors noted that analyses of patient blood samples could not be reproduced because of sample limitations.

The method behind the library was the immunoSEQ multiplex PCR assay. Rearranged TCR beta chain sequences were amplified using the hsTCRB Kit according to the manufacturer's protocol. Sequencing of TCRB libraries was carried out on an Illumina MiSeq. Regarding the original processing steps: The proprietary platform of the kit vendor was used for demultiplexing, trimming and gene mapping. TCRdb provides this immuneACCESS table in a form limited to in-frame rearrangements. Some clones are lacking; in checked studies, under half of them reflect an unresolved V gene, and why the rest are absent is not known. Clonal size and the V and J genes are those of that table, whereas D and trimming came from the DNA. Present in this sample are more than 55,000 clones, roughly 80% of which were seen just once. Around 4.6% of the sample goes to the ten largest clones. CDR1 is given as MNHNS and CDR2 as SASEGT, both from the germline V gene. V is clipped by 5 bases and J by 2 bases, and the sequence between their germline boundaries is 12 bases long. The CDR3 goes from the cysteine to the phenylalanine over 14 residues. The only DNA kept is the CDR3, 42 bases in frame from the first base.

Reading the label with the study, this specimen's time point is: week 35, safety follow-up. Each vaccine dose was 300 ug of a 20-mer mutant IDH1 peptide in Montanide, given subcutaneously with topical imiquimod. Patients were given eight vaccinations, in weeks 1, 3, 5, 7, 11, 15, 19 and 23, which matched visits V03 through V10. All donors had newly diagnosed IDH1-mutant astrocytomas of WHO grade 3 or 4 that showed loss of nuclear ATRX. The samples were drawn from NOA16, a multicentre, single-arm, open-label phase I trial in Germany that tested a mutant IDH1 peptide vaccine in humans for the first time. Genomic DNA for TCRB sequencing was extracted from EDTA blood using the DNeasy Blood and Tissue Kit. Comment on this clone: What this receptor recognizes is not known. No clone much larger than this one lies a single base away; base qualities are absent.

The sample in question was PBMCs, obtained from a glioma patient whose treatment included an IDH1 peptide vaccine. The sequence derives from a man aged 25-45 years with glioma. The chain joins TRBV6-1 to TRBJ2-5, with the identity of the D gene unclear. The sequence in DNA is TGTGCCAGCAGTCGCGGACGGGCACAAGAGACCCAGTACTTC. It specifies CASSRGRAQETQYF.